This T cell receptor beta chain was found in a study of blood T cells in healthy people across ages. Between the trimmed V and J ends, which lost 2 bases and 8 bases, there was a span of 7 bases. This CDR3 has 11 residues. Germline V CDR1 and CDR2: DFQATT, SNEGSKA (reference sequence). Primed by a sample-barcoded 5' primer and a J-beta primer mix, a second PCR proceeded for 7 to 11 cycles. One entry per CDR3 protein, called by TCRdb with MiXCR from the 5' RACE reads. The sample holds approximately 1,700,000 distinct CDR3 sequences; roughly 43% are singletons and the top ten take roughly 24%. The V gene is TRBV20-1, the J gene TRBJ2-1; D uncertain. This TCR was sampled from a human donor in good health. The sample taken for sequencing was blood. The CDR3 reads CSARRLDEQFF. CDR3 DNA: TGCAGTGCTAGAAGGTTGGATGAGCAGTTCTTC.